The present T cell receptor beta chain was sequenced within a study of neurological immune-mediated disorders (dated by TCRdb to about 2019). Background for the entire study: Peripheral blood TCR-beta repertoires from patients with HTLV-I-associated myelopathy (HAM/TSP), patients with multiple sclerosis, and healthy controls were compared in the study using UMI-based sequencing. The cohort was made up of 68 subjects, consisting of roughly 14 HAM/TSP patients, about 35 multiple sclerosis patients and 20 healthy controls. Alongside PBMC samples, the set of 106 TCR-beta libraries contained longitudinal samples, technical triplicates, and paired CD4+ and CD8+ T-cell subsets that had been sorted. What the work shows at the level of the full study, not this receptor alone: Expanded clones from different subjects shared no identical CDR3 amino acid sequences, which suggests that TCR-beta repertoires were private in all groups. TCR clonal expansion was greatest in HAM/TSP patients and smallest in MS patients, who ranked below even healthy controls.

The healthy controls were volunteers from a blood bank in Maryland, USA. For unsorted PBMC libraries, 2 million PBMCs were used after storage in RNAlater at -80 degrees C until RNA extraction. PBMCs were separated from peripheral blood using Ficoll-Hypaque density gradient centrifugation and then cryopreserved in liquid nitrogen. cDNA was synthesized by template-switch 5'RACE using a primer with a 10-nucleotide random unique molecular identifier that tagged each TCR transcript. Over 180 million TCR-beta sequences, covering 15-18 subjects, were produced in each sequencing run. Total RNA was extracted with the RNeasy kit. The KAPA Real-time Library Amplification kit was used to amplify TCR-beta VDJ regions with primers targeting the TCR constant region and the 5'RACE anchor. Sample indexes and Illumina adaptors were added in a first PCR, and a second PCR then increased library yield. The roughly 650 bp TCR product was size-selected on a 2% E-gel SizeSelection system after Ampure bead purification. Before pooling, library quality was assessed on a Bioanalyzer, concentration was determined with Qubit, and library quantification was performed with the Kapa Library Quantification kit. An Illumina HiSeq 2500 sequenced the libraries paired-end 2 x 150 bp. To increase sequence diversity, roughly 23-30% phiX was spiked into each library pool. Processing in the source paper ran as follows. Quality-filtered reads were processed with the UMI-based MiGEC pipeline, and over 90% of raw TCR sequences were removed by the MiGEC pipeline during error correction. IMGT germline references were used for alignment of VDJ genes, and clonotypes were defined by a unique CDR3 amino acid sequence together with V-J genes. Clonal expansion, Shannon diversity, and CDR3 relatedness (CalcPairwiseDistances, ClusterSamples) were evaluated with VDJtools, and phylogenetic trees were built with CLCbio workbench. A clone was classed as expanded if it had 8 or more unique UMIs, a cutoff based on coefficient-of-variation modelling across technical triplicates. TCRdb's own reprocessing of the public reads used fastp at Q25 and MiXCR and kept productive beta chains. CDR3 protein duplicates are merged, each entry listing the most common genes and DNA. TCRdb, rather than the study authors, made the V and J calls. The sample profile shows tens of thousands of distinct CDR3 sequences; about 9.4% of them were found once. The leading ten clones occupy approximately 1.5% of the sample.

The CDR3 contains 16 residues, cysteine and phenylalanine counted. Only the CDR3 DNA stays, 48 bases, in frame from base 1. CDR1 and CDR2 (KGHDR, SFDVKD) derive from the germline V gene. V and J are truncated by 3 bases and 2 bases respectively, leaving an intervening sequence of 12 bases. This clonotype occurred many times. Its antigen remains undetermined. The record has no base qualities; no much larger clone is one base away. Sample: PBMCs. The TCR was taken from a man aged 45-60 years in good health. Rearrangement joined TRBV24-1 to TRBJ2-2, with the D assignment possibly TRBD1 or TRBD2, given 6 matching bases for each. This receptor has the CDR3 CATSDIQGLNTGELFF. Here is the DNA: TGTGCCACCAGTGATATACAGGGACTCAACACCGGGGAGCTGTTTTTT.